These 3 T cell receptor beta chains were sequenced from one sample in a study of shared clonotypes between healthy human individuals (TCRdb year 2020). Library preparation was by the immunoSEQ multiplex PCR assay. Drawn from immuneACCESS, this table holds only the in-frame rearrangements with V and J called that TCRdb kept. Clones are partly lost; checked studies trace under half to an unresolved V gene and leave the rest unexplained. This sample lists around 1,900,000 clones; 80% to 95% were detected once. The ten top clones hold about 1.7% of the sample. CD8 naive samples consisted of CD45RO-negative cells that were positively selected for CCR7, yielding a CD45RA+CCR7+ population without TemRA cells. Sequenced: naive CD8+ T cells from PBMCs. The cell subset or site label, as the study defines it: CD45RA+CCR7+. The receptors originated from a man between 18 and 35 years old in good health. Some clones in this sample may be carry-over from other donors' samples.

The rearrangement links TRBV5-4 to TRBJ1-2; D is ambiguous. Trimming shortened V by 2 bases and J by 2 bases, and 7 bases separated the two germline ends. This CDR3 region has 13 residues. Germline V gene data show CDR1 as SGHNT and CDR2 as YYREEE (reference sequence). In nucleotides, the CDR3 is TGTGCCAGCAGCTTCACGGAGAACTATGGCTACACCTTC. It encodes CASSFTENYGYTF. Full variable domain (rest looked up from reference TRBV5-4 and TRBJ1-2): ETGVTQSPTHLIKTRGQQVTLRCSSQSGHNTVSWYQQALGQGPQFIFQYYREEENGRGNFPPRFSGLQFPNYSSELNVNALELDDSALYLCASSFTENYGYTFGSGTRLTVV.

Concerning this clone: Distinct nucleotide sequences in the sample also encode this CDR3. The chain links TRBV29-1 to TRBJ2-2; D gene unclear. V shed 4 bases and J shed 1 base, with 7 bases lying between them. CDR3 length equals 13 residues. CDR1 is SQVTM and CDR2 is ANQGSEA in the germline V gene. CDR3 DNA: TGCAGCGTTGTGGTCGGGAACACCGGGGAGCTGTTTTTT. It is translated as CSVVVGNTGELFF.

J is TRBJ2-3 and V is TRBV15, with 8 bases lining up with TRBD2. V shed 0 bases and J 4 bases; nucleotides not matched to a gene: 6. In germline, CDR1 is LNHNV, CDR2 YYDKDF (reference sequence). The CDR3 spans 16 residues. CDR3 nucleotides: TGTGCCACCAGCAGAGATCGGGGGGGCGCTGCAGATACGCAGTATTTT. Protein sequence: CATSRDRGGAADTQYF.